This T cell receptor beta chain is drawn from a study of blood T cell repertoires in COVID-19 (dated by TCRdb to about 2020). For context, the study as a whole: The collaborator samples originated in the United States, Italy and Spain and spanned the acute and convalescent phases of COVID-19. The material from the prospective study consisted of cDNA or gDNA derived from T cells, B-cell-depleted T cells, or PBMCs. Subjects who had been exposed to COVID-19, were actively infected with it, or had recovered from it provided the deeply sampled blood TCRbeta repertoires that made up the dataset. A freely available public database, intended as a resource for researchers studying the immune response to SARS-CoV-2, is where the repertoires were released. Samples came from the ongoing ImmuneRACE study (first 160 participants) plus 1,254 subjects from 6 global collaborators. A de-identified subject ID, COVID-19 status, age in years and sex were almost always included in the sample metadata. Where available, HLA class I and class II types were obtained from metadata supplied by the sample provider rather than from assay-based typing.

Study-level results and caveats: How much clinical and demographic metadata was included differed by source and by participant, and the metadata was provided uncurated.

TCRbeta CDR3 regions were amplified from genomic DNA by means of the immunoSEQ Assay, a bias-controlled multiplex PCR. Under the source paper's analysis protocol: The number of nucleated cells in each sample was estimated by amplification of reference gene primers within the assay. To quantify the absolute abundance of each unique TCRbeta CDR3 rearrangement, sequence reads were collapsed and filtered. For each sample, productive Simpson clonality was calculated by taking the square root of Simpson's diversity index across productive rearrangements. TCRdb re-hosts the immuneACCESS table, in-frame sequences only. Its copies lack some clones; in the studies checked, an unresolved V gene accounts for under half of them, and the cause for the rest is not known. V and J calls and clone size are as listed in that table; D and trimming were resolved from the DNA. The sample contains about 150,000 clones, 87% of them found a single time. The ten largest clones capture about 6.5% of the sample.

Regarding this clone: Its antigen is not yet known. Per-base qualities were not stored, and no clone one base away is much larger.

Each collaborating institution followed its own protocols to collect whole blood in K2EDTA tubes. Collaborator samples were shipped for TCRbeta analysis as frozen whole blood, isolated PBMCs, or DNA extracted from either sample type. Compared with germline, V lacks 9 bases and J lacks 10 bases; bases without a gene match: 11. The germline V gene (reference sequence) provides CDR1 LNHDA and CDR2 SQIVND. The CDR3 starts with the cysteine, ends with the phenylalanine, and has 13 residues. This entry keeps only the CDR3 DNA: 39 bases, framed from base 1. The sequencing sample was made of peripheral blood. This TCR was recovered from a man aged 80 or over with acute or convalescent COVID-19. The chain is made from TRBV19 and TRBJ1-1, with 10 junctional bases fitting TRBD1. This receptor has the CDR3 CASRDRGAFVAFF. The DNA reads TGTGCCAGCCGGGACAGGGGCGCCTTCGTAGCTTTCTTT.